This record looks at one TCR beta chain sequence and its context. Its antigen is not known. This specimen comes from a study of STAT5B mutations in CD4+ large granular lymphocyte leukemia. Notes on the study in general: Without HLA matching, higher CD4+ than CD8+ T-LGLL clonality could reflect small sample size. 8/27 top patient clones versus 2/35 control clones were TRBV06-family.

The length of the CDR3 is 15 residues. V gave up 6 bases and J gave up 0 bases, with 14 bases separating them. The germline gives CDR1 SNHLY, CDR2 FYNNEI. Data came from immunoSEQ multiplex PCR; TCRdb stores just in-frame clones and leaves some out. The table shows 20,000 to 25,000 clones, with about 78% occurring only once. This sequence joins TRBV2 and TRBJ1-1; a possible D gene is TRBD1 (6 bases). The TCR originated in a human donor in good health. Sequenced sample: CD4+ T cells from blood buffy coats. This chain's CDR3 is CASRPTQGMNTEAFF. The CDR3 DNA is TGTGCCAGCAGACCCACACAGGGCATGAACACTGAAGCTTTCTTT.